This T cell receptor (beta chain) was documented in a study of response to subunit inactivated influenza vaccine. V lost 6 bases and J lost 5, with 13 bases in between. CDR1 is WSHSY and CDR2 is SAAADI in the germline V gene. CDR3 length: 13 amino acids. In its sample, this clonotype was seen a few times. Its antigen remains unknown. TCRdb reprocessed the RT-PCR reads with MiXCR, giving one entry per CDR3 protein. The repertoire has under 200,000 distinct CDR3 sequences, around 9.9% of them found once; the top ten carry around an eighth. Study findings and constraints: It was suggested by the authors that few new T cells are recruited by each seasonal influenza vaccination.

The sequencing here drew on non-naive T cells sorted from PBMCs, taken roughly 48 days after vaccination. The source is a man aged 50 to 59 who received an inactivated influenza vaccine. The rearrangement joins TRBV10-2 to TRBJ1-1, with D perhaps matching TRBD1 (5 bases). DNA of the CDR3: TGCGCCAGCAGACAGACAGCCTTTACTGAAGCTTTCTTT. Amino acids: CASRQTAFTEAFF.